The next 22 T cell receptor beta chains were all read from a single sample in a study of T cell responses to AZD1222 COVID-19 vaccine. Profiled with immunoSEQ multiplex PCR; TCRdb holds only in-frame clones, not every one. The table includes some 100,000 clones, around 90% detected once. The sample consisted of peripheral blood, taken on day 0 of AZD1222 vaccination. These receptors were taken from an adult in good health.

This clone was counted between two and nine times. The chain carries TRBV14 and TRBJ1-4; D is undetermined. There are 12 residues in the CDR3. Germline CDR1 is SGHDN and CDR2 is FVKESK. The ends were cut back, 8 bases at V and 10 bases at J, with 14 bases in the middle. CDR3 coding DNA: TGTGCCAGCGGTCGGTCGGACGGAAAACTGTTTTTT. It is translated as CASGRSDGKLFF.

J is TRBJ2-2 and V is TRBV24-1, with TRBD2 identical over 12 bases. The J segment lost 5 bases and the V segment lost 3 bases, leaving 6 bases of the junction unmatched. The germline V gene has CDR1 KGHDR and CDR2 SFDVKD. The length of the CDR3 is 17 residues. The CDR3 bases are TGTGCCACCAGTGATGCGACTAGCGGGAGCCTAACCGGGGAGCTGTTTTTT. Translated, it gives CATSDATSGSLTGELFF.

This chain joins TRBV18 and TRBJ2-7; the match to TRBD1 covers 9 bases. The trim removed 4 bases at V and 5 bases at J, leaving 6 bases unmatched. The CDR3 is 14 residues long. CDR1 and CDR2 (germline): KGHSH, LQKENI. Here the CDR3 DNA reads TGTGCCAGCTCACAGGACAGGGGTGTGCACGAGCAGTACTTC. As protein: CASSQDRGVHEQYF.

Here the CDR3 reads CASSLEGVHEQYF. The CDR3 DNA reads as TGTGCCAGCAGCTTAGAAGGGGTACACGAGCAGTACTTC. The chain employs TRBV11-2 and TRBJ2-7, with TRBD1 as a possible D gene (5 bases). V lost 0 bases and J 5 bases, leaving 8 bases between the germline ends. Germline assignment: CDR1 SGHAT and CDR2 FQNNGV. CDR3 length equals 13 residues.

V gene TRBV7-8 combines with J gene TRBJ1-2; the D is unclear. CDR1 is SGHVS, CDR2 FQNEAQ, per germline. The CDR3 is 13 residues long. V was clipped by 5 bases and J by 2 bases, with 9 bases between them. The CDR3 protein is CASSPGSNYGYTF. In DNA form, the CDR3 reads TGTGCCAGCAGCCCCGGTTCCAACTATGGCTACACCTTC.

The CDR3 loop is CASSAPPGSSTGELFF. CDR3 sequence (DNA): TGCGCCAGCAGCGCCCCCCCAGGGTCAAGCACCGGGGAGCTGTTTTTT. This chain joins TRBV4-1 and TRBJ2-2; D may be TRBD1 (5 bases). The CDR3 has 16 residues. Trimming shortened V by 5 bases and J by 4 bases, and 17 bases separated the two germline ends. Germline values: CDR1 MGHRA, CDR2 YSYEKL.

The V call is TRBV4-1, the J call TRBJ2-1; TRBD2 is a possible D gene (6 bases). Germline-derived CDR1 and CDR2 are MGHRA and YSYEKL. V was clipped by 1 base and J by 4 bases, with 20 bases between them. The CDR3 loop spans 18 amino acids. CDR3 DNA: TGCGCCAGCAGCCAAGTCAGTACTAGCCTAAGGTATTACAATGAGCAGTTCTTC. Translated: CASSQVSTSLRYYNEQFF.

The chain employs TRBV19 and TRBJ1-2; TRBD1 matches at 12 bases. Germline values: CDR1 LNHDA, CDR2 SQIVND (reference sequence). With V trimmed by 3 bases and J by 3 bases, 5 bases remained unmatched. The CDR3 is 16 amino acids. In DNA form, the CDR3 reads TGTGCCAGTAGTATCGGGACAGGGGGCGCTTACTATGGCTACACCTTC. This sequence encodes CASSIGTGGAYYGYTF.

The V call is TRBV20-1, the J call TRBJ1-2; TRBD1 matches 7 bases. Germline CDR1 is DFQATT and CDR2 is SNEGSKA (reference sequence). V was pared by 6 bases and J by 10 bases, with 5 bases of the junction left unmatched. The CDR3 consists of 10 residues. As DNA, the CDR3 is TGCAGTGCAAACAGGGGCGACTACACCTTC. Translating gives CSANRGDYTF.

This clone was recorded once. The gene calls are TRBV3-1 (or the pseudogene TRBV3-2) and TRBJ1-3; unclear D gene. V was clipped by 1 base and J by 0 bases, with 13 bases between them. Germline CDR1 is LGHDT and CDR2 is YNNKEL (reference sequence). The CDR3 runs 17 residues. The CDR3 DNA is TGTGCCAGCAGCCAAGGTTCAGCGATCTTCTCTGGAAACACCATATATTTT. Translated, it gives CASSQGSAIFSGNTIYF.

Only one count was recorded for this clone. The chain links TRBV6-5 to TRBJ2-1, with TRBD2 matching over 8 bases. Germline values: CDR1 MNHEY, CDR2 SVGAGI. This CDR3 has 15 residues. With 8 bases clipped from V and 7 bases from J, the junction kept 13 bases outside the gene matches. This CDR3 is CASHLAGGTGNEQFF. The DNA of the CDR3 is TGTGCCAGCCATTTGGCGGGAGGAACGGGGAATGAGCAGTTCTTC.

The CDR3, as DNA: TGTGCCAGCAGCTCAGCGGCAGGCTATGGCTACACCTTC. Amino acids: CASSSAAGYGYTF. The chain links TRBV7-9 to TRBJ1-2; D is uncertain. In germline, CDR1 is SEHNR, CDR2 FQNEAQ (reference sequence). The length of the CDR3 is 13 residues. V dropped 4 bases and J dropped 4 bases, with 10 bases sitting between them.

This chain links TRBV3-1 (or the pseudogene TRBV3-2) with TRBJ1-5, with a tentative D call TRBD1 (5 bases). The ends were cut back, 1 base at V and 6 bases at J, with 10 bases in the middle. The germline CDR1 and CDR2 sequences are LGHDT and YNNKEL (reference sequence). This CDR3 has 14 residues. CDR3: CASSQGGSGQPQHF. CDR3 bases: TGTGCCAGCAGCCAAGGGGGGTCGGGTCAGCCCCAGCATTTT.

The genes are TRBV11-3 and TRBJ1-2, with TRBD1 identical over 7 bases. There are 13 residues in the CDR3. Trimming took 5 bases from V and 8 from J; bases not matched to a gene: 8. Looked up from germline, CDR1 is SGHNT and CDR2 is YENEEA. The CDR3 bases are TGTGCCAGCAGCAGGACAGGTCGGAGCGGCTACACCTTC. Translating gives CASSRTGRSGYTF.

The sample holds one count of this clone. The gene calls are TRBV15 and TRBJ1-3; D unresolved. CDR1 and CDR2 from the germline V gene are LNHNV and YYDKDF (reference sequence). Deletions cut 3 bases from V and 0 bases from J, with 15 bases between. The CDR3 consists of 17 residues. Here the CDR3 reads CATSRITGSPSGNTIYF. As DNA, the CDR3 is TGTGCCACCAGCAGGATAACTGGGAGTCCCTCTGGAAACACCATATATTTT.

This clone showed up just once. The rearrangement uses TRBV7-3 and TRBJ1-2; TRBD1 agrees at 7 bases. Germline-derived CDR1 and CDR2 are SGHTA and FQGTGA. Unmatched junction bases numbered 2, after V lost 2 bases and J lost 5 bases. CDR3 length: 13 amino acids. The CDR3, as DNA: TGTGCCAGCAGCTTAGGCAGGGGGTATGGCTACACCTTC. It translates to CASSLGRGYGYTF.

The sample holds one count of this clone. V usage is TRBV27 and J usage is TRBJ2-7, with D perhaps TRBD2 (6 bases). Germline-derived CDR1 and CDR2 are MNHEY and SMNVEV (reference sequence). Trimming left V 5 bases short and J 7 bases short, with 45 bases between. This CDR3 is built from 23 residues. The CDR3 here is CASSPHLVPVRVSSVSPLWEQYF. As DNA, the CDR3 is TGTGCCAGCAGTCCCCATCTGGTCCCTGTACGGGTATCTAGCGTCTCCCCCCTTTGGGAGCAGTACTTC.

Judged by abundance, this clone is medium-sized. The genes are TRBV9 and TRBJ2-3; TRBD1 is a possible D gene (5 bases). The length of the CDR3 is 17 residues. CDR1 is SGDLS, CDR2 YYNGEE, per germline. Trimming shortened V by 3 bases and J by 2 bases, and 19 bases separated the two germline ends. The CDR3 sequence: CASSASHGQANTDTQYF. CDR3 in DNA: TGTGCCAGCAGCGCCTCCCATGGACAAGCTAACACAGATACGCAGTATTTT.

The chain recombines TRBV1 with TRBJ2-7; TRBD1, as called in the table, went unchecked against the DNA. TRBV1 is flagged as a pseudogene. CDR3 size: 17 residues. CDR3 coding DNA: TGCACCAGCAGCCCTCCGGCCGGACAGGGGGATTTCTACGAGCAGTACTTC. Its protein is CTSSPPAGQGDFYEQYF.

In its sample, this clone was seen a few times. The CDR3 nucleotides read TGTGCCAGCAGCTTAGGTGGGGCGTTGAACACCGGGGAGCTGTTTTTT. Its translation is CASSLGGALNTGELFF. The chain employs TRBV11-2 and TRBJ2-2; maybe TRBD1 (5 bases). Germline CDR1 is SGHAT and CDR2 is FQNNGV. CDR3 length equals 16 residues. Between the trimmed V and J ends, which lost 1 base and 1 base, there was a span of 10 bases.

This clone showed up just once. The rearrangement links TRBV10-3 to TRBJ2-2; perhaps TRBD2 as D (7 bases). The germline V and J ends were trimmed by 0 bases and 0 bases, with 11 bases remaining between them. Germline V gene lookup returns CDR1 ENHRY and CDR2 SYGVKD. CDR3 length: 17 residues. CDR3 protein: CAISESGGGSNTGELFF. For the CDR3, the DNA is TGTGCCATCAGTGAGTCTGGGGGGGGCTCGAACACCGGGGAGCTGTTTTTT.

V usage is TRBV29-1 and J usage is TRBJ1-1; the D gene is possibly TRBD1 (6 bases). Looked up from germline, CDR1 is SQVTM and CDR2 is ANQGSEA. V lost 3 bases, J lost 0 bases, and 8 bases lay in between. CDR3 length equals 13 residues. The CDR3 DNA sequence: TGCAGCGTTGAGGGACAAATGAACACTGAAGCTTTCTTT. Residues: CSVEGQMNTEAFF. Based on the CDR3 plus reference TRBV29-1 and TRBJ1-1, the full variable domain is SAVISQKPSRDICQRGTSLTIQCQVDSQVTMMFWYRQQPGQSLTLIATANQGSEATYESGFVIDKFPISRPNLTFSTLTVSNMSPEDSSIYLCSVEGQMNTEAFFGQGTRLTVV.